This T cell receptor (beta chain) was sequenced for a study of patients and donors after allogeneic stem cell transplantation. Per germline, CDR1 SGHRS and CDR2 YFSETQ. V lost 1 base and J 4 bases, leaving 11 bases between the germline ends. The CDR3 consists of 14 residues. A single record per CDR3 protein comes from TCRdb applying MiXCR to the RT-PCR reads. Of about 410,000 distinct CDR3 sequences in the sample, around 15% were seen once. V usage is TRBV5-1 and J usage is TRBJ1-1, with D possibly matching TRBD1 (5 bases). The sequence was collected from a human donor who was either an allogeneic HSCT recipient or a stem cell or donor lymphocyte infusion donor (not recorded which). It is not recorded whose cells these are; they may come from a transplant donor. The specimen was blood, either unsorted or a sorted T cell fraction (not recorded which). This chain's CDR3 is CASSLFGRATEAFF. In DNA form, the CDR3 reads TGCGCCAGCAGCTTGTTCGGCAGGGCCACTGAAGCTTTCTTT.